The clone carrying this TCR beta chain was found a few times. TCRdb re-analysed the 5' RACE reads in MiXCR, keeping a single row per CDR3 protein. Among tens of thousands of distinct CDR3 sequences listed, about 20% were seen once. Indicated time point: sample taken at primary tumor resection. Unsorted whole RNA from tumor, nontumor lung or frozen PBMC underwent sequencing. The roughly 68 donors had untreated early-stage non-small cell lung cancer. V dropped 6 bases and J dropped 4 bases, with 13 bases sitting between them. Germline loops: CDR1 PRHDT, CDR2 FYEKMQ (reference sequence). This CDR3 is 13 amino acids long. These data come from a study of spatial heterogeneity in lung cancer.

The sequencing used PBMCs, collected at surgery. The chain carries TRBV13 and TRBJ2-7; D may be TRBD2 (5 bases). The TCR sequence derives from a male donor with early-stage non-small cell lung cancer. CDR3 DNA: TGTGCCAGCAGGGAGGTCGGCCTATACGAGCAGTACTTC. This gives the protein CASREVGLYEQYF.